This is a list of T cell receptor beta chains from one sample in a study of T cell responses to AZD1222 COVID-19 vaccine. Here immunoSEQ multiplex PCR was the method, and the copy in TCRdb shows in-frame clones only, minus some. Of under 130,000 clones in the sample, 75% to 90% were seen once. The specimen was peripheral blood, collected on day 0 of AZD1222 vaccination. The receptor source for this set is an adult in good health. Each CDR3 is given with its conserved first and last residue. A D gene is named only where the DNA matches it firmly. Only part of the rows carry a size: once, few, many, or a class if the clone is expanded.

j_call,clone_size,v_call,d_call,cdr3_aa,cdr3_nt
TRBJ1-2,NA,TRBV6-2/TRBV6-3,TRBD1,CASSYPETGDYGYTF,TGTGCCAGCAGTTATCCGGAAACAGGGGACTATGGCTACACCTTC
TRBJ1-2,once,TRBV5-1,NA,CASSLADSTIYGYTF,TGCGCCAGCAGCTTGGCCGATTCGACAATCTATGGCTACACCTTC
TRBJ2-7,NA,TRBV6-5,TRBD1,CASRYLDREDF,TGTGCCAGCAGGTATCTGGACAGGGAGGACTTC
TRBJ2-7,once,TRBV7-2,NA,CASSLGTVYEQYF,TGTGCCAGCAGCTTAGGAACGGTCTACGAGCAGTACTTC
TRBJ1-1,NA,TRBV6-5,NA,CASSTVPGWSTEAFF,TGTGCCAGCAGTACGGTACCCGGCTGGAGCACTGAAGCTTTCTTT
TRBJ1-2,NA,TRBV6-5,NA,CASRSGVGYTF,TGTGCCAGCAGATCAGGGGTGGGCTACACCTTC
TRBJ2-7,NA,TRBV6-5,TRBD2,CASLQLAGLDEQYF,TGTGCCAGCCTGCAACTAGCGGGGTTGGACGAGCAGTACTTC
TRBJ2-2,NA,TRBV10-1,NA,CASSEGRANTGELFF,TGCGCCAGCAGTGAAGGCAGGGCGAACACCGGGGAGCTGTTTTTT
TRBJ1-2,NA,TRBV7-8,NA,CASSSGQLYGYTF,TGTGCCAGCAGCTCCGGACAACTCTATGGCTACACCTTC
TRBJ2-5,NA,TRBV20-1,NA,CSARRETQYF,TGCAGTGCTAGAAGGGAGACCCAGTACTTC
TRBJ2-5,NA,TRBV12-3/TRBV12-4,NA,CASSFRRYETQYF,TGTGCCAGCAGTTTCCGAAGGTATGAGACCCAGTACTTC
TRBJ1-6,once,TRBV7-2,NA,CASSLDLLPSYNSPLHF,TGTGCCAGCAGCTTAGACTTACTTCCCTCCTATAATTCACCCCTCCACTTT
TRBJ1-1,NA,TRBV18,NA,CASSPKGETEAFF,TGTGCCAGCTCCCCCAAGGGGGAGACTGAAGCTTTCTTT
TRBJ2-1,NA,TRBV28,NA,CASIVGSSYNEQFF,TGTGCCAGCATTGTCGGGAGCTCCTACAATGAGCAGTTCTTC
TRBJ1-2,NA,TRBV5-6,NA,CASSLAFLGNYGYTF,TGTGCCAGCAGCTTGGCTTTTCTGGGTAACTATGGCTACACCTTC
TRBJ2-6,NA,TRBV13,NA,CAQGLSGANVLTF,TGTGCGCAGGGCCTCTCTGGGGCCAACGTCCTGACTTTC
TRBJ2-7,NA,TRBV6-2/TRBV6-3,TRBD1,CASSWTGGVYEQYF,TGTGCCAGCAGTTGGACAGGGGGAGTCTACGAGCAGTACTTC
TRBJ2-1,NA,TRBV28,NA,CASSFSGATNEQFF,TGTGCCAGCAGTTTCTCGGGGGCTACGAATGAGCAGTTCTTC
TRBJ2-6,NA,TRBV2,TRBD1,CASSDGQGARASGANVLTF,TGTGCCAGCAGTGATGGACAGGGGGCGAGGGCCTCTGGGGCCAACGTCCTGACTTTC
TRBJ1-2,NA,TRBV19,NA,CASSLSGTFYGYTF,TGTGCCAGTAGTTTGTCGGGGACCTTCTATGGCTACACCTTC
TRBJ1-4,NA,TRBV7-2,NA,CASSLGGANEKLFF,TGTGCCAGCAGCTTAGGGGGGGCTAATGAAAAACTGTTTTTT
TRBJ1-1,NA,TRBV28,NA,CASSLPAGLNTEAFF,TGTGCCAGCAGTTTACCGGCAGGGTTGAACACTGAAGCTTTCTTT
TRBJ2-7,NA,TRBV5-8,TRBD1,CASSKRDRVDSYEQYF,TGTGCCAGCAGCAAAAGGGACAGGGTCGATTCCTACGAGCAGTACTTC
TRBJ2-7,NA,TRBV3-1/TRBV3-2,NA,CASSQDPGRQEEQYF,TGTGCCAGCAGCCAAGATCCGGGACGGCAGGAAGAGCAGTACTTC
TRBJ2-7,NA,TRBV19,TRBD2,CASSIHTGGSSYEQYF,TGTGCCAGTAGTATACACACCGGGGGGAGCTCCTACGAGCAGTACTTC
TRBJ2-1,few,TRBV4-2,TRBD2,CASSRGTGTSGYNEQFF,TGTGCCAGCAGCCGCGGAACCGGGACTAGCGGTTACAATGAGCAGTTCTTC
TRBJ2-5,NA,TRBV13,NA,CASSPRDRLQETQYF,TGTGCCAGCAGCCCCCGGGACCGCCTCCAAGAGACCCAGTACTTC
TRBJ2-3,NA,TRBV7-2,NA,CATRPRLSTDTQYF,TGTGCCACCCGTCCGCGACTTTCCACAGATACGCAGTATTTT
TRBJ2-7,NA,TRBV7-8,TRBD1,CASSSQGAGYEQYF,TGTGCCAGCAGCTCACAGGGGGCGGGCTACGAGCAGTACTTC
TRBJ2-7,NA,TRBV27,TRBD1,CASSLSGQSEQYF,TGTGCCAGCAGTTTATCGGGACAGTCTGAGCAGTACTTC
TRBJ1-1,NA,TRBV3-1/TRBV3-2,NA,CASSQRAVNTEAFF,TGTGCCAGCAGCCAACGTGCAGTGAACACTGAAGCTTTCTTT